This TCR beta chain was observed in a study of cytomegalovirus exposure and HLA in healthy donors (TCRdb year 2017). As for the study more broadly: An earlier analysis of approximately 640 of the donors reported approximately 290 Gb of sequence data and more than 90 million unique TCR beta sequences from about 200 million T cells. The study aimed to test whether cataloging public T cell receptors could reveal signatures of past pathogen exposure. Rather than drawing on any new phenotypic data, the later analysis identified candidate immune exposures from TCR beta sequences and the way those sequences occurred across donors. A later analysis re-analyzed previously published TCR beta repertoires from roughly 600 donors and added high-resolution HLA genotyping to study TCR occurrence patterns. Donor age, sex, ethnicity and CMV serostatus were collected together with the repertoire data. Of the roughly 400 genotyped donors, approximately 82% fell in the genetic ancestry cluster associated with self-reported Caucasian donors. Several DR-DQ haplotypes were handled as single units for association and clustering, since linkage in the cohort was strong. An earlier analysis of fewer than 700 of the donors applied high-throughput TCR beta sequencing to assess whether each TCR beta V gene segment acted as functional or pseudogenic. An early release that covered about 600 HLA-typed donors contained about 300 gigabases of sequencing data and approximately 85 million unique TCR sequences. Besides the first cohort of some 670 subjects, a separate validation cohort made up of 120 different subjects was used. All discovery cohort repertoires had been generated on a single sequencing platform. The study profiled the T cell repertoires of 500 to 800 subjects by immunosequencing and related them to cytomegalovirus serostatus. High-throughput TCR immunosequencing, statistical association of individual TCRs with disease status, and machine learning were combined to predict cytomegalovirus infection status. Among around 400 genotyped donors of the cohort, an average of around 220,000 unique TCR beta nucleotide sequences was sequenced per donor, of which 15% to 20% were non-productive. Class I and class II HLA loci were covered by the typing at four-digit resolution. The number of typed donors differed by locus: roughly 629-640 for A, B, C, DRB1 and DQB1; some 500 for DQA1; fewer than 610 for DPA1; and 400 to 480 for DPB1. In a later genetic analysis, genome-wide SNP genotypes for 398 of the 666 donors were used, and that subset was treated as a discovery cohort. Points the paper makes about the study in general: An association between a missense DCLRE1C variant and V-gene and J-gene trimming of TCR beta chains was found in a later genetic analysis and replicated in an independent cohort. In a later genetic analysis, fewer N-insertions in productive TCRs were reported among donors in an Asian-associated ancestry cluster than the roughly 670-donor mean. Because counts were too low, about 18 rarely observed V segments, including chromosome 9 orphons, were excluded from the earlier analysis of some 540 of the donors. A total of roughly 160 TCR beta chains were listed by the study as associated with cytomegalovirus. Linkage disequilibrium might explain the correlated functional status among segregating V segments, but an unknown experimental factor could not be excluded. Some IMGT-functional V segments, including TRBV6-2 and TRBV6-3, could not be distinguished by the 87-base-pair reads and were therefore excluded. It was suggested by the authors that the approach could potentially be generalized to other disease states and immunological phenotypes. The classifier was reported to diagnose cytomegalovirus status with high specificity and sensitivity in both the original and validation cohorts. Presence/absence analyses assumed roughly uniform sequencing depth across donors, an assumption that may not hold. Compared with equally common non-associated chains, HLA-associated TCR beta chains in a later analysis were more clonally expanded and had lower generation probabilities. When HLA alleles, especially DR and DQ, strongly co-occurred, TCR associations were difficult to assign to individual alleles. A later analysis found that TCR association rates varied across HLA loci, with DRB1 alleles showing the most associated TCRs and HLA-C alleles the fewest. In this cohort, only TCR beta chains were sequenced, and detectable features were limited by the absence of alpha or paired-chain data. Because HLA typing was missing for some donors at each locus, association tests included only the typed subset. At a false discovery rate of 0.05, a later analysis linked some 18,000 TCR beta sequences to specific HLA alleles. In an earlier analysis of more than 500 of the donors, most TCR beta V segments appeared in productive rearrangements about 87% or about 30% of the time, broadly matching IMGT annotations. Immune exposure information for the cohort was limited to CMV serostatus. In vitro tests confirmed that three of the cytomegalovirus-associated TCR beta chains recognize cytomegalovirus antigens. A further reported finding was that TCR beta sequences accurately predicted the HLA-A and HLA-B alleles for most subjects in the first cohort. While some public TCRs were present in many individuals, most TCR sequences turned up only very rarely across donors. A later analysis found that most CMV-associated TCR beta chains appeared HLA-restricted, with HLA associations seemingly driven largely by CMV exposure. In a later analysis, several top co-occurrence clusters were reported to appear linked to parvovirus B19, influenza, CMV and Epstein-Barr virus. A cluster of highly shared sequence variants was judged likely to be a technical artifact of the sequencing pipeline.

The library was built by means of the immunoSEQ multiplex PCR assay. For the multiplex PCR, a mixture combining 60 forward primers for TCR Vbeta segments and 13 reverse primers for TCR Jbeta segments was used. Amplification of the CDR3 region of rearranged TCR beta genes was performed with a multiplex PCR assay on genomic DNA. The amplified TCR beta libraries were sequenced on the Illumina HiSeq System as 87-base-pair reads. The authors' analysis ran thus. In a later analysis, approximately 74 million unique TCR beta chains were counted across the approximately 640 repertoires, and roughly 10 million of these chains were shared by at least two donors. Raw reads were error-corrected and collapsed into unique sequences by a nearest-neighbor algorithm in which closely related sequences were merged to remove PCR and sequencing errors. To assign V, D and J gene segments, CDR3 sequences were aligned to IMGT reference sequences. For a sequence to be retained, at least a six-nucleotide match to both a V gene segment and a J gene segment was required. A rearrangement was called productive if the CDR3 had no stop codons and remained in frame with V and J, and every other rearrangement was called non-productive. CDR3 was defined by IMGT convention, running from the second conserved V-encoded cysteine to the conserved J-encoded phenylalanine. In an earlier analysis of around 570 of the donors, sequences lacking an unambiguous match to a single V gene segment were excluded. In an earlier analysis of a few hundred of the donors, V segments were called functional above 56.7% productive rearrangements and were called segregating when the between-donor standard deviation exceeded 5%. A statistical classification framework was developed to diagnose cytomegalovirus status using the catalog of TCR beta chain sequences. In a later analysis, V and J genes were assigned by comparing TCR nucleotide sequences against IMGT/GENE-DB human TR gene sequences. In a later analysis, CDR3 sequences and most-parsimonious VDJ recombination scenarios were assigned using the TCRdist pipeline. In a later analysis, each TCR beta chain was defined by its CDR3 amino acid sequence together with its V-gene family, and reads without a unique V-gene family were excluded. In a later analysis, nearly 600 highly shared, low-generation-probability nucleotide sequences were removed to address suspected cross-contamination and a sequencing artifact. For each public chain, a later analysis derived a clonal expansion index from normalized ranks of inferred template counts within each repertoire. A later analysis computed generation probabilities with a VDJ recombination model fitted to out-of-frame rearrangements, and checked the results against IGoR. Hypergeometric tests were used in a later analysis to score TCR-TCR, TCR-HLA and TCR-CMV co-occurrence, with a repertoire-size bias correction applied to the TCR pairs. To estimate false discovery rates, a later analysis permuted the HLA or CMV assignments 20 times. In a later analysis, co-occurring TCRs were grouped with DBSCAN, and TCRdist sequence similarity was added when clustering was performed within HLA-allele-positive subsets. Repertoires with fewer than 30,000 or more than 120,000 public chains were left out of co-occurrence clustering, as were about 5 repertoires with anomalous nucleotide sharing. TCRdb carries this immuneACCESS record with in-frame sequences only. Its versions omit some clonotypes, under half of them owing to an unresolved V gene in the studies checked, with the rest unexplained. V and J calls and clone size follow that table, whereas D and trimming were derived from the DNA. The sample table records 150,000 or so clones; 70% to 85% of these occur just once. The ten top clones hold approximately 2.3% of the sample.

CDR1 SGHTA and CDR2 FQGNSA were looked up in the germline V gene. The CDR3, cysteine through phenylalanine, is 12 amino acids long. The DNA shown is the 36-base CDR3, in frame from base 1. The V and J ends are trimmed by 5 bases and 6 bases, leaving 10 bases between them. In total, over 600 healthy bone marrow donors made up the cohort. At the time of sampling, all cohort members were nominally healthy, though unrecorded immune exposures were likely present. The donor was CMV seronegative and was included in the group of a few hundred seronegative cohort members. A peripheral blood sample was provided by each donor, and peripheral blood mononuclear cells were used for TCR beta sequencing. The Qiagen DNeasy Blood Extraction Kit was used to extract genomic DNA from the blood cell samples. As for this clone: The specificity of this receptor is unknown. Nothing much larger sits one base from this clone, and base qualities are not available.

This sequence was found in a man aged 25-45 years in good health and CMV-seronegative. Rearrangement joined TRBV7-2 to TRBJ1-1, with the D gene not clear enough to name. Sequencing input: PBMCs. The CDR3 has the sequence CASSRILAEAFF. The nucleotide sequence reads as follows: TGTGCCAGCAGCCGCATCCTAGCTGAAGCTTTCTTT.